What follows describes a single T cell receptor beta chain. This clonotype was detected many times. Its antigen is currently not known. The sample holds no much larger clone one base away, and base qualities are not on file. The data stem from a study of T cells after yellow fever vaccination (dated by TCRdb to between 2018 and 2020). In terms of the full investigation: The SMART-Seq v4 Ultra Low Input RNA kit was used to prepare libraries from fractions with low cell numbers. Bulk TCR alpha and beta repertoires were sequenced longitudinally to track T-cell clones before and after primary and booster YFV17D yellow fever vaccination. Two healthy male donors made up the cohort, one aged 18 to 30 years and the other aged 30 to 39 years. Blood samples were taken at several timepoints before and after primary and secondary immunization, and bulk PBMC replicates and cell subsets were isolated.

General conclusions and limits of the study: Because only two donors were included in the study, the extent to which the findings can be generalized is limited. Most clones expanded after primary vaccination were re-detected after the booster (around 96% of CD4 and roughly 87% of CD8), suggesting broad memory maintenance. Because abundant contaminating clonotypes from the bulk population could be contained in FACS-sorted repertoires, computational filtering was required. Compared with the primary T-cell response, the secondary T-cell response was weaker but faster, peaking on day 5 rather than day 15. A small share of clonotypes occurred in both CD4 and CD8 compartments, likely arising from convergent recombination.

The CDR3 sequence holds 13 residues, the cysteine and phenylalanine included. The retained sequence is limited to the CDR3, 39 bases, with the frame set at the first base. The germline V gene (reference sequence) sets CDR1 to DFQATT and CDR2 to SNEGSKA. Trimming removed 1 base from V and 1 base from J, leaving 6 bases between the germline ends. The sample's treatment or condition, from its label and the paper: live attenuated yellow fever vaccine strain. At every blood-draw timepoint, two biological replicates of bulk PBMCs were collected. A standard Ficoll-Paque protocol was used to isolate PBMCs from peripheral blood. TriZol was used to extract RNA from bulk PBMCs, from CD4 and CD8 fractions, and from dextramer-positive and dextramer-negative fractions. TCR cDNA was synthesized by 5'RACE template switching, which introduced a universal primer site and unique molecular identifiers. cDNA synthesis was primed from both the TCR alpha and TCR beta constant segments. Library amplification used two PCR steps, and the second PCR step added sample barcodes and sequencing adapters. Sequencing of the libraries was done on either Illumina HiSeq 2500 (2x100 bp) or NovaSeq (2x150 bp). Processing in the source paper ran as follows. MIGEC was used to demultiplex reads and collapse the reads into UMI consensus sequences, and MiXCR was used for V(D)J alignment. Vaccine-responding clonotypes were identified with edgeR using replicate PBMC samples, with FDR below 0.01 and a log2 fold change above 5 up to day 15 being required. Bulk clonotypes were assigned CD4 or CD8 identity according to which sequenced CD4 or CD8 repertoire held them at higher abundance. TCRdb itself trimmed the public reads at Q25 with fastp, ran MiXCR and retained productive beta chains. CDR3 protein sequences are deduplicated, and each keeps its most common genes and DNA. The V and J calls and clone size come from TCRdb's table, not from the authors' own analysis. This sample gives 360,000 or so distinct CDR3 sequences in total; approximately 10% of them show up just once. Roughly 18% of the sample lies in the top ten.

This clonotype originated in a man aged 18 to 29 who received the YFV17D yellow fever vaccine. The material was PBMCs, obtained on the day of the first yellow fever vaccination. The chain joins TRBV20-1 to TRBJ2-3; TRBD1 is a weak D gene call, 5 bases matching. The DNA sequence is as follows: TGCAGTGCTAGAGTACAGGGCACAGATACGCAGTATTTT. Its protein product is CSARVQGTDTQYF.